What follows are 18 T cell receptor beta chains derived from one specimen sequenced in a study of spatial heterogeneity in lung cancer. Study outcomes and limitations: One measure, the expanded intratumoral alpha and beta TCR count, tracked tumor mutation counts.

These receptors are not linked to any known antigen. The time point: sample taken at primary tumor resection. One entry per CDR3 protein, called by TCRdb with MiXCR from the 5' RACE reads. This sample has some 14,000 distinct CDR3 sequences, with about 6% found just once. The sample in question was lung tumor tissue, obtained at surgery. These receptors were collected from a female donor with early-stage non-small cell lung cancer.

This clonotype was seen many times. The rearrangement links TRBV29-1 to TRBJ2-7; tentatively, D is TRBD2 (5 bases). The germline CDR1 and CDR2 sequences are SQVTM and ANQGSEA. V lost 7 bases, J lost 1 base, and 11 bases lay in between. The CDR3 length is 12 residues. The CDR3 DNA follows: TGCAGCGCCCGGTCGGGGTCCTACGAGCAGTACTTC. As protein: CSARSGSYEQYF.

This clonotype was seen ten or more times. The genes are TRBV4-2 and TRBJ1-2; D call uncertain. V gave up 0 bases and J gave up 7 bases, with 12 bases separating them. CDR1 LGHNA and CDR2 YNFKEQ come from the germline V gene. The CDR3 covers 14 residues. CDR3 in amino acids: CASSQDRFRGGYTF. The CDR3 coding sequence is TGTGCCAGCAGCCAAGATAGGTTTAGAGGTGGCTACACCTTC.

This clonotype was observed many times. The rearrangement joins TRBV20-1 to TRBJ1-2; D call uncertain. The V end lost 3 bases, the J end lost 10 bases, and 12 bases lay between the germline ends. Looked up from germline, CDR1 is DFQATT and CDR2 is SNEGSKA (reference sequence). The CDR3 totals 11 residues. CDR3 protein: CSASPGRDYTF. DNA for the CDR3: TGCAGTGCTAGTCCCGGCCGTGACTACACCTTC.

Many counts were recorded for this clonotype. CDR3 in DNA: TGTGCCAGCAGCTTAGATACCGCCGAATCTCGTGAAGCTTTCTTT. Protein product: CASSLDTAESREAFF. The chain recombines TRBV7-2 with TRBJ1-1; D is unclear. The CDR3 runs 15 residues. V lost 1 base, J lost 7 bases, and 16 bases lay in between. Germline values: CDR1 SGHTA, CDR2 FQGNSA.

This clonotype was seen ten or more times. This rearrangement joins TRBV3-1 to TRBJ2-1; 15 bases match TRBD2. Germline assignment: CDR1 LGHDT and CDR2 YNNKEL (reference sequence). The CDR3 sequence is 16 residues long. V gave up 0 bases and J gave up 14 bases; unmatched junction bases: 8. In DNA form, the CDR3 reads TGTGCCAGCAGCCAAGATCCGGGACTAGCGGGGGGTTTAGAGTTCTTC. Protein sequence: CASSQDPGLAGGLEFF.

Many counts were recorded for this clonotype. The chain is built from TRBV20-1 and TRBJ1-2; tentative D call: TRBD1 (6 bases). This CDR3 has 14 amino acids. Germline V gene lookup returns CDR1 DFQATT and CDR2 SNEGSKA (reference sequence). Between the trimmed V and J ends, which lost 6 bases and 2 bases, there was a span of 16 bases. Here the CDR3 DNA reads TGCAGTGCCACACCGGGACATTTGAACTATGGCTACACCTTC. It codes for CSATPGHLNYGYTF.

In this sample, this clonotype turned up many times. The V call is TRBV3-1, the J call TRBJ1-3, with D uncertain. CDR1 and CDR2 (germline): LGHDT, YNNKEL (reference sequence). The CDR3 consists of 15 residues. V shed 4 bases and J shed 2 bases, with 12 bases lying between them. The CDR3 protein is CASSPQSWAGNTIYF. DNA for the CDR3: TGTGCCAGCAGCCCGCAGTCATGGGCTGGAAACACCATATATTTT. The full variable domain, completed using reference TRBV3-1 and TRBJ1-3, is DTAVSQTPKYLVTQMGNDKSIKCEQNLGHDTMYWYKQDSKKFLKIMFSYNNKELIINETVPNRFSPKSPDKAHLNLHINSLELGDSAVYFCASSPQSWAGNTIYFGEGSWLTVV.

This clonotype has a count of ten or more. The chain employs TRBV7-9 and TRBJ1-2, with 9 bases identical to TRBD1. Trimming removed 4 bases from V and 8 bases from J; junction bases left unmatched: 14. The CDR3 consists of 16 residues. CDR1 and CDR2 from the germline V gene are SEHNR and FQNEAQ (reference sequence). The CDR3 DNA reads TGTGCCAGCAGCTGGGGGTATGGGACAGGGAGGAGCGGCTACACCTTC. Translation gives CASSWGYGTGRSGYTF.

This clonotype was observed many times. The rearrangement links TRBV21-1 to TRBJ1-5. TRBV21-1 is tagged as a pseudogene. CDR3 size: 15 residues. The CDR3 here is CASSKGRLPHQPQHF. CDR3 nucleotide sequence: TGTGCCAGCAGCAAAGGACGCCTTCCCCATCAGCCCCAGCATTTT.

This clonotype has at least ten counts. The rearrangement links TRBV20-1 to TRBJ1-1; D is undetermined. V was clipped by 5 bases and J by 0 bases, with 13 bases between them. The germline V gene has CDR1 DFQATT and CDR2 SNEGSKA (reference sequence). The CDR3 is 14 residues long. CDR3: CSAPGRTMNTEAFF. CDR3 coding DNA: TGCAGTGCTCCCGGGCGGACCATGAACACTGAAGCTTTCTTT.

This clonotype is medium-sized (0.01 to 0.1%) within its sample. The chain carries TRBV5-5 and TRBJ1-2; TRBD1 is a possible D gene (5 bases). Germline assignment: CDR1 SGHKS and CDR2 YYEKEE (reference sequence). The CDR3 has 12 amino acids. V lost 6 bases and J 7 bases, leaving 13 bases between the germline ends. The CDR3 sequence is CASNRWGSGYTF. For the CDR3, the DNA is TGTGCCAGCAACCGGTGGGGCAGTGGCTACACCTTC.

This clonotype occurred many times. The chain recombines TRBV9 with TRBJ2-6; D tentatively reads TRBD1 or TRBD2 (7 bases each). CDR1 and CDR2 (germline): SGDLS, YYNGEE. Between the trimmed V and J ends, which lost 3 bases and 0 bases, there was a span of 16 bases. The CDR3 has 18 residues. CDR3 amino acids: CASSALRGGYSGANVLTF. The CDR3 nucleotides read TGTGCCAGCAGCGCCCTCAGGGGGGGTTACTCTGGGGCCAACGTCCTGACTTTC.

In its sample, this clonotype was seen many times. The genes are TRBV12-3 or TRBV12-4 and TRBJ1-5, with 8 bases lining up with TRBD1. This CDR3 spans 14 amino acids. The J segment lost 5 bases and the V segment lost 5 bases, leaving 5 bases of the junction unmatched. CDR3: CASSRQGSHQPQHF. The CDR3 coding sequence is TGTGCCAGCAGTCGACAGGGGTCCCATCAGCCCCAGCATTTT.

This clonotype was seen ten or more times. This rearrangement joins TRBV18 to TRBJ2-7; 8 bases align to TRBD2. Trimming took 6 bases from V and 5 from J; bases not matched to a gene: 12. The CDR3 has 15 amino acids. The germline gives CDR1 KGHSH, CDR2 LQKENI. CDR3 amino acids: CASSPYATSVDEQYF. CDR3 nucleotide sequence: TGTGCCAGCTCTCCTTATGCGACTAGCGTCGACGAGCAGTACTTC.

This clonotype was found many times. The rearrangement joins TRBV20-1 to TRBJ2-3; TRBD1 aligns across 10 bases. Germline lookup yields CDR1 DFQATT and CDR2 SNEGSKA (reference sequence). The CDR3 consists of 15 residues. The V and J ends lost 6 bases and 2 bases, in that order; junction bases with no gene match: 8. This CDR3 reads CSAEKTGGTTDTQYF. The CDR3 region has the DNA TGCAGTGCGGAAAAGACAGGGGGCACCACAGATACGCAGTATTTT.

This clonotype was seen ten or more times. The CDR3 DNA is TGCGCCAGCAGCCTAATGGACAGGGAGGACACTGAAGCTTTCTTT. Protein sequence: CASSLMDREDTEAFF. The chain links TRBV5-1 to TRBJ1-1, with 8 nucleotides matching TRBD1. The junction had 8 bases not matched to a gene; V was cut back by 4 bases and J by 3 bases. The CDR3 is 15 residues long. Germline V CDR1 and CDR2: SGHRS, YFSETQ.

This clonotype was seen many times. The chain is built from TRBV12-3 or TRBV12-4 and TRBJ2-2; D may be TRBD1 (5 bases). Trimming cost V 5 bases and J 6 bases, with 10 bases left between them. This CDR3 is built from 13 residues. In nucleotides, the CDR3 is TGTGCCAGCAGTCCTGACAGCCCCGGGGAGCTGTTTTTT. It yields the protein CASSPDSPGELFF.

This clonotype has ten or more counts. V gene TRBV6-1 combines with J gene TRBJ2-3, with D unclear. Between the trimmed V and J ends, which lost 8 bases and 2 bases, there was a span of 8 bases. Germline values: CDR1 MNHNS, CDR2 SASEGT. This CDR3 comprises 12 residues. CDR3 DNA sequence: TGTGCCAGCGGGGATCACACAGATACGCAGTATTTT. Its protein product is CASGDHTDTQYF.